These T cell receptor beta chains were read from a single sample in a study of blood T cell repertoires in COVID-19. Sequencing used immunoSEQ multiplex PCR; TCRdb keeps in-frame clones, though not all of them. The table shows approximately 450,000 clones, with about 89% occurring only once. Sequencing was carried out using peripheral blood. The receptors shown here come from a woman aged 25 to 39 with acute or convalescent COVID-19. Each CDR3 is given with its conserved first and last residue. A D gene is named only where the DNA matches it firmly. Only some rows state a clone size, as once, few, many or a class for expanded clones.

d_gene: TRBD1
v_gene: TRBV18
abundance: -
j_gene: TRBJ1-5
CDR3nt: TGTGCCAGCTCACCATCGGACAGGGCTCCCCAGCATTTT
CDR3aa: CASSPSDRAPQHF

d_gene: -
v_gene: TRBV28
abundance: -
j_gene: TRBJ1-5
CDR3nt: TGTGCCAGCAGTTTCGGGAGTTGGGGTCAGCCCCAGCATTTT
CDR3aa: CASSFGSWGQPQHF

d_gene: -
v_gene: TRBV2
abundance: -
j_gene: TRBJ2-5
CDR3nt: TGTGCCAGTAAATCCCGGGATTACAAAGAGACCCAGTACTTC
CDR3aa: CASKSRDYKETQYF

d_gene: -
v_gene: TRBV6-5
abundance: -
j_gene: TRBJ1-1
CDR3nt: TGTGCCAGCGCCAGGGATTCGAACACTGAAGCTTTCTTT
CDR3aa: CASARDSNTEAFF

d_gene: -
v_gene: TRBV9
abundance: -
j_gene: TRBJ2-1
CDR3nt: TGTGCCAGCAGCGTAGGGAGGTGGAATGAGCAGTTCTTC
CDR3aa: CASSVGRWNEQFF

d_gene: -
v_gene: TRBV19
abundance: -
j_gene: TRBJ1-2
CDR3nt: TGTGCCAGTAGTATCCTGACATCCTACCCCTATGGCTACACCTTC
CDR3aa: CASSILTSYPYGYTF

d_gene: -
v_gene: TRBV28
abundance: -
j_gene: TRBJ1-5
CDR3nt: TGTGCCAGCAGCACCCAGAGGAGGAATCAGCCCCAGCATTTT
CDR3aa: CASSTQRRNQPQHF

d_gene: -
v_gene: TRBV6-6
abundance: -
j_gene: TRBJ1-2
CDR3nt: TGTGCCAGCAGTTCGGAGACCATGGAAGCTAACTATGGCTACACCTTC
CDR3aa: CASSSETMEANYGYTF

d_gene: -
v_gene: TRBV7-9
abundance: -
j_gene: TRBJ2-7
CDR3nt: TGTGCCAGCAGCTTAATGGGCATATACGAGCAGTACTTC
CDR3aa: CASSLMGIYEQYF

d_gene: -
v_gene: TRBV5-6
abundance: -
j_gene: TRBJ2-2
CDR3nt: TGTGCCAGCAGCTTGGTCCGAGCCGGGGAGCTGTTTTTT
CDR3aa: CASSLVRAGELFF

d_gene: -
v_gene: TRBV5-1
abundance: few
j_gene: TRBJ1-5
CDR3nt: TGCGCCAGCAGCTTTCAGGGTGGCTCTGATCAGCCCCAGCATTTT
CDR3aa: CASSFQGGSDQPQHF

d_gene: -
v_gene: TRBV5-6
abundance: -
j_gene: TRBJ1-5
CDR3nt: TGTGCCAGCAGCTTGACCGGGAACAATCAGCCCCAGCATTTT
CDR3aa: CASSLTGNNQPQHF

d_gene: -
v_gene: TRBV2
abundance: -
j_gene: TRBJ1-1
CDR3nt: TGTGCCAGCAGTGAAGATTCGGGTCGGAACACTGAAGCTTTCTTT
CDR3aa: CASSEDSGRNTEAFF

d_gene: -
v_gene: TRBV7-2
abundance: -
j_gene: TRBJ2-3
CDR3nt: TGTGCCAGCAGCTTACGGCCAGGACAAAGCACAGATACGCAGTATTTT
CDR3aa: CASSLRPGQSTDTQYF

d_gene: -
v_gene: TRBV2
abundance: -
j_gene: TRBJ1-1
CDR3nt: TGTGCCAGCAGTGTAAGTGGCTTCGACACTGAAGCTTTCTTT
CDR3aa: CASSVSGFDTEAFF

d_gene: -
v_gene: TRBV5-6
abundance: -
j_gene: TRBJ1-6
CDR3nt: TGTGCCAGCACCGGACAGCGTAATTCACCCCTCCACTTT
CDR3aa: CASTGQRNSPLHF

d_gene: -
v_gene: TRBV9
abundance: -
j_gene: TRBJ1-4
CDR3nt: TGTGCCAGCAGCGTATATGGAGAGAGAGGTGAAAAACTGTTTTTT
CDR3aa: CASSVYGERGEKLFF

d_gene: -
v_gene: TRBV28
abundance: few
j_gene: TRBJ1-1
CDR3nt: TGTGCCAGCAAGGCCGGAGGCGGGGCGGTGACTGAAGCTTTCTTT
CDR3aa: CASKAGGGAVTEAFF

d_gene: -
v_gene: TRBV6-1
abundance: once
j_gene: TRBJ1-2
CDR3nt: TGTGCCAGCAGTGAGCTTCAGGGCGTCAGCTATGGCTACACCTTC
CDR3aa: CASSELQGVSYGYTF

d_gene: TRBD1
v_gene: TRBV7-8
abundance: -
j_gene: TRBJ2-7
CDR3nt: TGTGCCAGCAGCTTACCCCGGGACAGGGGGACCCCCTACGAGCAGTACTTC
CDR3aa: CASSLPRDRGTPYEQYF

d_gene: -
v_gene: TRBV18
abundance: -
j_gene: TRBJ1-1
CDR3nt: TGTGCCAGCTCCGACAGAGATACTGAAGCTTTCTTT
CDR3aa: CASSDRDTEAFF

d_gene: -
v_gene: TRBV3-1/TRBV3-2
abundance: -
j_gene: TRBJ1-3
CDR3nt: TGTGCCAGCAGCCAAGGCTGGGGGCCTGGAAACACCATATATTTT
CDR3aa: CASSQGWGPGNTIYF

d_gene: TRBD2
v_gene: TRBV9
abundance: few
j_gene: TRBJ2-1
CDR3nt: TGTGCCAGCAACCCGGGCGGCGGGGGGGCCGTGAATGAGCAGTTCTTC
CDR3aa: CASNPGGGGAVNEQFF

d_gene: -
v_gene: TRBV10-2
abundance: -
j_gene: TRBJ2-7
CDR3nt: TGCGCCAGCAGCCCGAAATCAGACCTTCGGGTATACGAGCAGTACTTC
CDR3aa: CASSPKSDLRVYEQYF

d_gene: TRBD1
v_gene: TRBV24-1
abundance: -
j_gene: TRBJ2-5
CDR3nt: TGTGCCACCGCACACAGAACAGGGGGCCGGGAGACCCAGTACTTC
CDR3aa: CATAHRTGGRETQYF

d_gene: TRBD1
v_gene: TRBV5-1
abundance: -
j_gene: TRBJ2-2
CDR3nt: TGCGCCAGCAGCGCACAGGGGGCCGGGGAGCTGTTTTTT
CDR3aa: CASSAQGAGELFF

d_gene: -
v_gene: TRBV11-2
abundance: -
j_gene: TRBJ1-6
CDR3nt: TGTGCCAGCAGCTTAGATCTCTCGAGCCCTAATTCACCCCTCCACTTT
CDR3aa: CASSLDLSSPNSPLHF

d_gene: TRBD1
v_gene: TRBV7-9
abundance: -
j_gene: TRBJ2-7
CDR3nt: TGTGCCAGCAGCCCTCTGGACAGGGCTTCCTACGAGCAGTACTTC
CDR3aa: CASSPLDRASYEQYF

d_gene: -
v_gene: TRBV4-1
abundance: once
j_gene: TRBJ1-5
CDR3nt: TGCGCCAGCAGCCAAGTAGACATGGGGCTCGGCAATCAGCCCCAGCATTTT
CDR3aa: CASSQVDMGLGNQPQHF